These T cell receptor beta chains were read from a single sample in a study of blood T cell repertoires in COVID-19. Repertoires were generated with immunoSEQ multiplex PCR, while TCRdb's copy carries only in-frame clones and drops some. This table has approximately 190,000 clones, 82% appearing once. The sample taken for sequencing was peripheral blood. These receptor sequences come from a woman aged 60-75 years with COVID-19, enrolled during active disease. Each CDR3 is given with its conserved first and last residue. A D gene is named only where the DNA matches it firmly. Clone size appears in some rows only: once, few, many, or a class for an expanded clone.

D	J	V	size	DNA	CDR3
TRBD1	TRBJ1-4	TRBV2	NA	TGTGCCAGCAGTTGGACAGGAACTAATGAAAAACTGTTTTTT	CASSWTGTNEKLFF
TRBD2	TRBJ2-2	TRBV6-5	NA	TGTGCCAGCAGTTACGGGACTAGCGGGTTCACCGGGGAGCTGTTTTTT	CASSYGTSGFTGELFF
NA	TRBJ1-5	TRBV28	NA	TGTGCCAGCACCCGGGGGGCGGGAGGCAATCAGCCCCAGCATTTT	CASTRGAGGNQPQHF
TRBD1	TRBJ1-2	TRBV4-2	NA	TGTGCCAGCAGCCCAAACACAGGGGTTTCCAACTATGGCTACACCTTC	CASSPNTGVSNYGYTF
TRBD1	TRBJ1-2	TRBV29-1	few	TGCAGCGTTGGGGACAGGGGGAATGGCTACACCTTC	CSVGDRGNGYTF
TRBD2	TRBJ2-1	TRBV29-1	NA	TGCAGCGTGCGAACTAGCGGGGGGTGGAATGAGCAGTTCTTC	CSVRTSGGWNEQFF
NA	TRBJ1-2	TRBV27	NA	TGTGCCAGCAGTTTACGGGCTAACTATGGCTACACCTTC	CASSLRANYGYTF
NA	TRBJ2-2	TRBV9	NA	TGTGCCAGCAGTCCTCGGCGGGGAGGTTACACCGGGGAGCTGTTTTTT	CASSPRRGGYTGELFF
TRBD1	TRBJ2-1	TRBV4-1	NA	TGCGCCAGCAGCAGCGGGACAGGGGCGACCTACAATGAGCAGTTCTTC	CASSSGTGATYNEQFF
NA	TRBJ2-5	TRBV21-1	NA	TGTGCCAGCAGCAAAGAAGGCCTAGCGGGAGTTAAAGAGACCCAGTACTTC	CASSKEGLAGVKETQYF
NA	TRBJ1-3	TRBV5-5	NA	TGTGCCAGCAGCTTGCAGGTTTTCTCTGGAAACACCATATATTTT	CASSLQVFSGNTIYF
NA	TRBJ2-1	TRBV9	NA	TGTGCCAGCAGCGTAGGAAGCGTCTCCTACAATGAGCAGTTCTTC	CASSVGSVSYNEQFF
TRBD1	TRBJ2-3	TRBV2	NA	TGTGCCAGCAGTCTGAGACAGGGCATCACAGATACGCAGTATTTT	CASSLRQGITDTQYF
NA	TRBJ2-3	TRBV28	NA	TGTGCCAGCAGTTTTCACCAGCGGTCCACAGATACGCAGTATTTT	CASSFHQRSTDTQYF